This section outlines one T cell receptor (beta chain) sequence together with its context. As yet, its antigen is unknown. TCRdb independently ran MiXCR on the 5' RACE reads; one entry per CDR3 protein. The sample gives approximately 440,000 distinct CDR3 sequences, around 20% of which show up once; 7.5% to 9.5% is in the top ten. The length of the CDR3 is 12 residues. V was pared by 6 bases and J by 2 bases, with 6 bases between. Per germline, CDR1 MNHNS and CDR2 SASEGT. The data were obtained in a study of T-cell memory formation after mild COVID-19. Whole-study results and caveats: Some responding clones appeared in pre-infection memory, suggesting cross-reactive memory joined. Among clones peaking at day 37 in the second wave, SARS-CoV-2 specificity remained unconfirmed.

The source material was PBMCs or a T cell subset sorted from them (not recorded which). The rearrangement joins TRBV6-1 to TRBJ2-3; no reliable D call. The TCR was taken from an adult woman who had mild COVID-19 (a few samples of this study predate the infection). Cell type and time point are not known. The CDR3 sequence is CASRADTDTQYF. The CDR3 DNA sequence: TGTGCCAGCAGGGCAGACACAGATACGCAGTATTTT.